This T cell receptor (beta chain) was identified in a study of blood T cell repertoires in COVID-19. Looked up from germline, CDR1 is LNHNV and CDR2 is YYDKDF (reference sequence). This CDR3 contains 14 residues. V lost 6 bases and J lost 6, with 14 bases in between. Sequenced by immunoSEQ multiplex PCR; TCRdb stores in-frame clones only, minus some. The profile shows under 200,000 clones, roughly 86% of them singletons. The chain couples TRBV15 to TRBJ1-4; D is perhaps TRBD1 (5 bases). This clonotype was sampled from a man aged 40-55 years with acute COVID-19. Sequencing used PBMCs or T cells enriched from blood (not recorded which). CDR3 amino acids: CATSRGGRDEKLFF. In nucleotides, the CDR3 is TGTGCCACCAGTAGGGGCGGTAGGGATGAAAAACTGTTTTTT.